This T cell receptor (beta chain) was sequenced for a study of shared T cell receptors in the human thymus. Assay used: immunoSEQ multiplex PCR; TCRdb lists only in-frame clones, some missing. In the table there are about 660,000 clones, approximately 88% of which are singletons. Germline-derived CDR1 and CDR2 are SGHNT and YENEEA. V was pared by 5 bases and J by 8 bases, with 12 bases between. The CDR3 loop spans 12 amino acids. The same data also went into a second study, on human thymus T cells. That work adds: During corrective heart surgery, resections were taken, and the thymus tissue came from them. Repertoires sampled from thymus and blood appeared biased in V and J gene usage. Related research reported highly overlapping thymic repertoires among unrelated individuals.

The material sequenced was thymocytes. This sequence was found in a boy under three years old with a congenital heart defect. The V call is TRBV11-3, the J call TRBJ1-2, with D possibly matching TRBD1 (6 bases). CDR3 region: CASSRRGFGYTF. The CDR3, as DNA: TGTGCCAGCAGCCGCAGGGGTTTCGGCTACACCTTC. The full variable domain, its missing parts supplied by reference TRBV11-3 and TRBJ1-2, is EAGVVQSPRYKIIEKKQPVAFWCNPISGHNTLYWYLQNLGQGPELLIRYENEEAVDDSQLPKDRFSAERLKGVDSTLKIQPAELGDSAVYLCASSRRGFGYTFGSGTRLTVV.